This T cell receptor beta chain was documented in a study of OX40 agonist ivuxolimab in advanced cancers. Background on the study: Patients were dosed with the agonistic anti-OX40 (CD134) antibody ivuxolimab. General study findings and limits: Among the lowest peripheral clonal expansion occurred in 0.1-3.0 mg/kg partial responders. What antigens the expanded peripheral T cells recognized was never established.

V shed 9 bases, J shed 8 bases, and the junction held 10 bases outside the gene matches. CDR1 and CDR2 from the germline V gene are SGHRS and YFSETQ. The CDR3 length is 14 residues. With regard to this clone: Its target is unknown.

Data came from immunoSEQ multiplex PCR; TCRdb stores just in-frame clones and leaves some out. This sample has roughly 40,000 clones, with 80% to 90% found just once. The V and J genes are TRBV5-1 and TRBJ2-2; TRBD1 matches 10 bases. Here the sequenced sample was CD4+ or CD8+ T cells sorted from blood, taken in a trial of the OX40 agonist ivuxolimab. The clonotype originates from an adult with an advanced solid tumor such as melanoma, head and neck, liver or kidney cancer. DNA of the CDR3: TGCGCCACCTCGACAGGGGGCGCGTCAGGGGAGCTGTTTTTT. It is translated as CATSTGGASGELFF.